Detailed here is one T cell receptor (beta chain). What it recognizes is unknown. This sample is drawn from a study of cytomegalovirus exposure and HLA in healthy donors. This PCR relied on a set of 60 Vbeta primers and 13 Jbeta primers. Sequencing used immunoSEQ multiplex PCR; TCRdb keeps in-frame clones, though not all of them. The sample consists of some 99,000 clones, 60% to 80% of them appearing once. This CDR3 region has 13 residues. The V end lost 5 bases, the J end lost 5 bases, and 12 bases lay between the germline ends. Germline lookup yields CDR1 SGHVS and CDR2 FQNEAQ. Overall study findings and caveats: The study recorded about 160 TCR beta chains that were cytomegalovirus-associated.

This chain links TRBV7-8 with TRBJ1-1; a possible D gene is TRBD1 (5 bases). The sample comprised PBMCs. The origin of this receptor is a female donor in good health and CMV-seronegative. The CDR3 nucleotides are TGTGCCAGCAGCCCAGGGAGGGTAACTGAAGCTTTCTTT. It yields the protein CASSPGRVTEAFF. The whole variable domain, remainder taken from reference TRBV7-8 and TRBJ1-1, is GAGVSQSPRYKVAKRGQDVALRCDPISGHVSLFWYQQALGQGPEFLTYFQNEAQLDKSGLPSDRFFAERPEGSVSTLKIQRTQQEDSAVYLCASSPGRVTEAFFGQGTRLTVV.